This record covers a single T cell receptor (beta chain). What it binds is unknown. The data are from a study of response to subunit inactivated influenza vaccine. Notes on the study in general: Each seasonal flu vaccination may recruit only limited new T cells, authors suggested.

TCRdb itself ran the RT-PCR reads through MiXCR, one entry per CDR3 protein. Among about 500,000 distinct CDR3 sequences, approximately 15% were seen once, and the ten largest hold less than 4%. The germline CDR1 and CDR2 sequences are SQVTM and ANQGSEA. The CDR3 length is 13 residues. Trimming removed 4 bases from V and 7 bases from J, with 16 bases in between. The starting material was CD4+ T cells sorted from PBMCs, obtained approximately 25 months after vaccination. V is TRBV29-1 and J is TRBJ1-1, with no clear D. The origin of this receptor is a man aged 50 to 69 who received an inactivated influenza vaccine. In DNA form, the CDR3 reads TGCAGCGTTGCCATTTACGAAAGTGTTGAAGCTTTCTTT. It codes for CSVAIYESVEAFF.